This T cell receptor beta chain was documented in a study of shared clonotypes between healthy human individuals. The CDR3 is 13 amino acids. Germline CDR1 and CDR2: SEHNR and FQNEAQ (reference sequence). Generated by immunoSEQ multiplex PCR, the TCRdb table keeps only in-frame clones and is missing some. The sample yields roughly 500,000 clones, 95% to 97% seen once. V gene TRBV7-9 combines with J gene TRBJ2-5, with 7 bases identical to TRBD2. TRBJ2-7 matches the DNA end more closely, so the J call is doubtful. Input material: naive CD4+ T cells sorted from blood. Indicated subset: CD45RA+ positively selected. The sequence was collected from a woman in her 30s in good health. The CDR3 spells CASSPGLRYEQYF. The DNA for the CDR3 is TGTGCCAGCAGCCCGGGACTACGCTACGAGCAGTACTTC.